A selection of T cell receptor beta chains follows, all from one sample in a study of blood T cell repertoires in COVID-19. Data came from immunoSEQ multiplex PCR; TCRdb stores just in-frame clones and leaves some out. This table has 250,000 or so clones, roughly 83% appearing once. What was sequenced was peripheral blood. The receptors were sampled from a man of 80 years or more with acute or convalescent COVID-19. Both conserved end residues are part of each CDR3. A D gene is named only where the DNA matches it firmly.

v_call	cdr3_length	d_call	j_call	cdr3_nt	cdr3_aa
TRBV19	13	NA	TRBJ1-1	TGTGCCAGTAGGGAAGAGGTGAACACTGAAGCTTTCTTT	CASREEVNTEAFF
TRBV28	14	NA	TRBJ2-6	TGTGCCAGCGCCGTTGGGAGTGGGGCCAACGTCCTGACTTTC	CASAVGSGANVLTF
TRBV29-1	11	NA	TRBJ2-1	TGCACCGGGGAGCAGCGCAATGAGCAGTTCTTC	CTGEQRNEQFF
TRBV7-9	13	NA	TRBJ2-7	TGTGTCAGCAGCTTAGGAGTATACTACGAGCAGTACTTC	CVSSLGVYYEQYF
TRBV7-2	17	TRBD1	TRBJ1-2	TGTGCCAGCAGCTTAGCGCGGGGACAGGGAAGGAACTATGGCTACACCTTC	CASSLARGQGRNYGYTF
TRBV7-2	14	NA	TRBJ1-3	TGTGCCAGCAGCACCCGAGTCAATGGAAACACCATATATTTT	CASSTRVNGNTIYF
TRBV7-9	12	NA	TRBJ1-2	TGTGCCAGCAGCTTAGGTGCGGATGGCTACACCTTC	CASSLGADGYTF
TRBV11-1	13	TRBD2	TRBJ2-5	TGTGCCAGCAGCCGGCTAGCGGGAGAGACCCAGTACTTC	CASSRLAGETQYF
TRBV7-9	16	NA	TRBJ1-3	TGTGCCAGCAGCCGCCTGGGGCAGGGGCTGAGAAACACCATATATTTT	CASSRLGQGLRNTIYF
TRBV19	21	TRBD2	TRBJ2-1	TGTGCCAGTACTAACCTTGCCGGGACTAGCGGGAGGACCTTCTCCTACAATGAGCAGTTCTTC	CASTNLAGTSGRTFSYNEQFF
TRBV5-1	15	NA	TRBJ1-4	TGCGCCAGCAGCTTGGCGGGGGGGACATATGAAAAACTGTTTTTT	CASSLAGGTYEKLFF